This TCR beta chain was profiled in a study of blood T cell repertoires in COVID-19. Regarding this clone: One end of the junction is discordant with germline, which a read error may explain.

The CDR3 has 15 residues. Germline lookup yields CDR1 SGHTA and CDR2 FQGTGA. Profiling relied on immunoSEQ multiplex PCR, and the TCRdb table lists in-frame clones only, not all of them. The data hold about 280,000 clones, with 90% observed a single time. V is TRBV7-3 and J is TRBJ2-1; D uncertain. This TCR derives from a woman under 30 with acute COVID-19. Sequenced: PBMCs or T cells enriched from blood (not recorded which). This CDR3 is CASSLNSLALDEQFF. The CDR3, as DNA: TGTGCCAGCAGTTTAAACTCATTAGCTTTAGATGAGCAGTTCTTC. Filled out from reference TRBV7-3 and TRBJ2-1, the complete variable domain reads GAGVSQTPSNKVTEKGKYVELRCDPISGHTALYWYRQSLGQGPEFLIYFQGTGAADDSGLPNDRFFAVRPEGSVSTLKIQRTERGDSAVYLCASSLNSLALDEQFFGPGTRLTVL.